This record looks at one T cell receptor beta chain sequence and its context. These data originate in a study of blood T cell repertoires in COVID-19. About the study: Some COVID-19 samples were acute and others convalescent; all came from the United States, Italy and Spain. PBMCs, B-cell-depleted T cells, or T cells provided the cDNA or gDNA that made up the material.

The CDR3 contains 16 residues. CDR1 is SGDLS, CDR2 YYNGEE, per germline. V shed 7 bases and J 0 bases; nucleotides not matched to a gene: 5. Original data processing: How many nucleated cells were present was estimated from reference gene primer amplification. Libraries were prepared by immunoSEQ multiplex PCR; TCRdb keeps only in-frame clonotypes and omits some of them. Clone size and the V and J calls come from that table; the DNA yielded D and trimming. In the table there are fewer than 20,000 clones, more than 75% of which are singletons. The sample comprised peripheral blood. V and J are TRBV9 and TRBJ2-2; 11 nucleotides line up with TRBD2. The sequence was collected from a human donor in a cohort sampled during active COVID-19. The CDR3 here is CASQLAGDPNTGELFF. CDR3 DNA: TGTGCCAGCCAACTAGCGGGAGACCCGAACACCGGGGAGCTGTTTTTT.